Listed here are 18 T cell receptor beta chains from one sample, sequenced in a study of metastatic and nonmetastatic thyroid tumors. No patient received treatment before thyroid surgery. TCRdb reanalyzed the PCR reads with MiXCR. The top ten hold roughly 9% of the sample, which has roughly 40,000 clones, 12% seen once. Sequenced input: blood. These receptor sequences come from a male donor with papillary thyroid cancer or a benign thyroid nodule (not recorded which). Some clones in this sample may be carry-over from other donors' samples.

This clone came up a few times. This sequence joins TRBV28 and TRBJ2-2; tentative D call: TRBD1 (5 bases). Trimming shortened V by 4 bases and J by 6 bases, and 12 bases separated the two germline ends. CDR3 length: 14 amino acids. The V gene's germline CDR1 is MDHEN and CDR2 SYDVKM. The CDR3: CASSSRGWAGELFF. CDR3 in DNA: TGTGCCAGCAGTTCAAGGGGCTGGGCCGGGGAGCTGTTTTTT.

The table lists this clone with many counts. CDR3 sequence reads: CASSPGQWTGELFF. As DNA, the CDR3 is TGTGCCAGCAGCCCGGGACAGTGGACCGGGGAGCTGTTTTTT. The gene calls are TRBV5-4 and TRBJ2-2, with 7 bases matching TRBD1. The CDR3 extends over 14 amino acids. V lost 4 bases and J lost 5; bases outside the gene matches: 5. Per germline, CDR1 SGHNT and CDR2 YYREEE (reference sequence).

The table lists this clone with many counts. The V and J genes are TRBV6-2 or TRBV6-3 and TRBJ2-1; 7 nucleotides line up with TRBD2. The CDR3 has 13 amino acids. Germline V lookup: CDR1 MNHEY, CDR2 SVGEGT. V was pared by 1 base and J by 7 bases, with 1 base of the junction left unmatched. The CDR3 sequence: CASSYWGGNEQFF. The DNA of the CDR3 is TGTGCCAGCAGTTACTGGGGGGGTAATGAGCAGTTCTTC.

This clone was counted at least ten times. The V and J genes are TRBV4-2 and TRBJ2-7; weak D call: TRBD1 (5 bases). CDR3 length: 16 amino acids. The germline V gene encodes CDR1 LGHNA and CDR2 YNFKEQ. The V end lost 5 bases, the J end lost 2 bases, and 19 bases lay between the germline ends. The CDR3 sequence: CASSGAGEKRPYEQYF. CDR3 bases: TGTGCCAGCAGCGGGGCAGGCGAAAAACGGCCCTACGAGCAGTACTTC.

This clone was observed many times. The chain recombines TRBV5-1 with TRBJ2-7; unclear D gene. Trimming shortened V by 0 bases and J by 6 bases, and 10 bases separated the two germline ends. The CDR3 contains 13 residues. Germline CDR1 and CDR2: SGHRS and YFSETQ. The CDR3 is CASSLGGLSEQYF. The CDR3 DNA follows: TGCGCCAGCAGCTTGGGGGGTCTAAGCGAGCAGTACTTC.

This clone was detected many times. The chain links TRBV7-2 to TRBJ2-7; maybe TRBD1 (5 bases). Looked up from germline, CDR1 is SGHTA and CDR2 is FQGNSA. Trimming left V 2 bases short and J 7 bases short, with 12 bases between. This CDR3 is 13 amino acids long. The CDR3 region has the DNA TGTGCCAGCAGCTTAAACAACGACAGAGAGCAGTACTTC. Residues: CASSLNNDREQYF.

On this clone: A much larger clone is a single base away; this may be a read error. The chain couples TRBV11-1 to TRBJ2-3, with 8 bases lining up with TRBD2. Germline V lookup: CDR1 SGHAT, CDR2 FQDESV (reference sequence). The CDR3 loop spans 16 amino acids. Trimming cost V 3 bases and J 5 bases; bases outside gene matches: 10. In nucleotides, the CDR3 is TGTGCCAGCAGCTTGTGGGCGGGACTAGAAGTAGATACGCAGTATTTT. Translated, it gives CASSLWAGLEVDTQYF.

Sample share makes this clone medium-sized. The chain recombines TRBV28 with TRBJ2-7; possible D gene TRBD2, 6 bases. Germline CDR1 reads MDHEN; CDR2 reads SYDVKM. The V and J ends lost 3 bases and 0 bases respectively, with 12 bases between them. The CDR3 has 15 amino acids. This CDR3 reads CASSFLEGFSYEQYF. The CDR3 DNA is TGTGCCAGCAGTTTCCTGGAGGGATTCTCCTACGAGCAGTACTTC.

Worth noting for this clone: A single base separates this from a much larger clone, so it may be a read error. The V gene is TRBV29-1, the J gene TRBJ2-3; D may be TRBD1 or TRBD2 (6 bases each). This CDR3 has 14 amino acids. The germline V gene encodes CDR1 SQVTM and CDR2 ANQGSEA. CDR3 bases: TGCAGCATTGATTGGGGGGCTGGCACAGATACGCAGTATTTT. It encodes CSIDWGAGTDTQYF.

At least ten counts were recorded for this clone. This chain links TRBV9 with TRBJ2-2, with D possibly TRBD1 on 6 matching bases. Germline lookup yields CDR1 SGDLS and CDR2 YYNGEE. CDR3 size: 15 residues. The V end was cut by 4 bases, the J end by 4 bases, with 14 bases between. The CDR3 is CASSPPGRGTGELFF. DNA of the CDR3: TGTGCCAGCAGCCCCCCGGGCAGGGGCACCGGGGAGCTGTTTTTT.

This clone appeared a few times. This chain links TRBV6-1 with TRBJ2-1; TRBD1 matches 10 bases. J lost 0 bases, V lost 11 bases, and 10 bases had no gene match. The germline V gene encodes CDR1 MNHNS and CDR2 SASEGT. The CDR3 loop spans 16 amino acids. The CDR3 here is CAWRDRGPGSYNEQFF. The CDR3 DNA follows: TGTGCCTGGAGAGACAGGGGGCCGGGCTCCTACAATGAGCAGTTCTTC.

Concerning this clone itself: This may stem from a read error, because a much larger clone lies one nucleotide away. The chain employs TRBV7-8 and TRBJ1-5, with D tentatively TRBD1 (5 bases). Germline loops: CDR1 SGHVS, CDR2 FQNEAQ. This CDR3 comprises 15 residues. V dropped 10 bases and J dropped 4 bases, with 20 bases sitting between them. DNA of the CDR3: TGTGCCATTTCCGCAGGGAATCTCGCAAATCAGCCCCAGCATTTT. Translation: CAISAGNLANQPQHF. Using reference TRBV7-8 and TRBJ1-5 for the parts outside the CDR3, the full variable domain is GAGVSQSPRYKVAKRGQDVALRCDPISGHVSLFWYQQALGQGPEFLTYFQNEAQLDKSGLPSDRFFAERPEGSVSTLKIQRTQQEDSAVYLCAISAGNLANQPQHFGDGTRLSIL.

This clone was seen many times. The CDR3 loop reads CASSYDRSNYGYTF. CDR3 coding DNA: TGTGCCAGCAGCTATGACAGAAGTAACTATGGCTACACCTTC. This chain uses TRBV3-1 with TRBJ1-2; possible D gene TRBD1, 5 bases. The CDR3 loop spans 14 amino acids. Germline CDR1 reads LGHDT; CDR2 reads YNNKEL (reference sequence). Trimming cost V 5 bases and J 1 base, with 11 bases left between them.

This clone has ten or more counts. The chain uses TRBV6-5 and TRBJ2-5; 8 nucleotides align to TRBD1. The CDR3 sequence is 15 residues long. Germline CDR1 is MNHEY and CDR2 is SVGAGI. With 2 bases clipped from V and 1 base from J, the junction kept 3 bases outside the gene matches. CDR3: CASSYRRGPQETQYF. The CDR3 DNA sequence: TGTGCCAGCAGTTACCGCAGGGGGCCCCAAGAGACCCAGTACTTC.

The chain uses TRBV20-1 and TRBJ1-3; unclear D gene. The V and J ends lost 0 bases and 0 bases respectively, with 9 bases between them. This CDR3 has 15 amino acids. Germline V gene lookup returns CDR1 DFQATT and CDR2 SNEGSKA (reference sequence). The CDR3 bases are TGCAGTGCTAGAGATCTCCGATCCTCTGGAAACACCATATATTTT. It translates to CSARDLRSSGNTIYF.

The CDR3 here is CASSTGWTPAKNIQYF. In nucleotides, the CDR3 is TGTGCCAGCAGCACCGGATGGACACCGGCCAAAAACATTCAGTACTTC. The chain employs TRBV9 and TRBJ2-4; D might be TRBD1 (5 bases). The CDR3 sequence is 16 residues long. V was shortened by 4 bases and J by 1 base, with 15 bases between the two germline ends. Germline V CDR1 and CDR2: SGDLS, YYNGEE.

The chain's CDR3 is CASSPRQGMLNTEAFF. CDR3 nucleotides: TGTGCCAGCAGTCCACGACAGGGGATGTTGAACACTGAAGCTTTCTTT. The chain links TRBV11-2 to TRBJ1-1; 8 bases are a match to TRBD1. With 6 bases clipped from V and 0 bases from J, the junction kept 9 bases outside the gene matches. The V gene's germline CDR1 is SGHAT and CDR2 FQNNGV. The length of the CDR3 is 16 residues.

On this clone itself: The junction differs from germline at one of its ends, possibly a read error. The rearrangement links TRBV24-1 to TRBJ2-5; D perhaps matches TRBD2 (5 bases). The V gene's germline CDR1 is KGHDR and CDR2 SFDVKD. CDR3 size: 15 residues. The CDR3 DNA reads as TGTGCCACCAGTGATCCCGATTTGGGAGTAGAGACCCGGTACTTC. This translates into CATSDPDLGVETRYF.